Listed below are T cell receptor beta chains from one sample, sequenced in a study of blood T cell repertoires in COVID-19. The data were produced by immunoSEQ multiplex PCR, yet TCRdb's version contains in-frame clones alone and is incomplete. The sample carries some 350,000 clones, about 90% recorded once. Sequences were obtained from PBMCs or T cells enriched from blood (not recorded which). These receptors came from a woman aged 25 to 39 who had recovered from COVID-19. CDR3s include the opening cysteine and the closing phenylalanine or tryptophan. Each record gives: V gene, D gene, clone size, J gene, CDR3 length, CDR3 protein, CDR3 DNA. The D gene is left open where the match is weak. Size is stated for part of the rows, as once, few or many counts, or as a class when the clone is expanded.

TRBV25-1	NA	NA	TRBJ1-2	13	CASSDLANYGYTF	TGTGCCAGCAGTGATTTAGCTAACTATGGCTACACCTTC
TRBV3-1/TRBV3-2	TRBD1	NA	TRBJ1-5	14	CASSAGTGNQPQHF	TGTGCCAGCAGTGCCGGGACAGGCAATCAGCCCCAGCATTTT
TRBV18	NA	NA	TRBJ1-6	15	CASSPSQGRNSPLHF	TGTGCCAGCTCACCCTCGCAGGGTAGGAATTCACCCCTCCACTTT
TRBV14	TRBD1	NA	TRBJ1-4	14	CASSQRTGGEKLFF	TGTGCCAGCAGCCAAAGGACAGGGGGTGAAAAACTGTTTTTT
TRBV28	NA	NA	TRBJ2-7	14	CASRPGHTPYEQYF	TGTGCCAGCAGGCCGGGACACACACCTTACGAGCAGTACTTC
TRBV6-5	NA	NA	TRBJ2-3	16	CASSYRYRSSTDTQYF	TGTGCCAGCAGTTACCGCTATCGAAGCAGCACAGATACGCAGTATTTT
TRBV5-1	TRBD1	NA	TRBJ2-5	16	CASSFGQGGSRETQYF	TGCGCCAGCAGCTTTGGACAGGGGGGGAGCCGGGAGACCCAGTACTTC
TRBV4-2	NA	NA	TRBJ1-2	13	CASSQVAQGHISF	TGTGCCAGCAGCCAAGTGGCACAGGGTCACATTTCCTTC
TRBV7-9	TRBD1	NA	TRBJ1-4	15	CASTPPGQAHEKLFF	TGTGCCAGCACCCCCCCGGGACAGGCCCATGAAAAACTGTTTTTT
TRBV3-1/TRBV3-2	TRBD2	NA	TRBJ2-1	18	CASSQGTSGGAFHNEQFF	TGTGCCAGCAGCCAAGGGACTAGCGGGGGGGCCTTCCACAATGAGCAGTTCTTC
TRBV18	NA	NA	TRBJ1-1	15	CASSPPSERNTEAFF	TGTGCCAGCTCACCACCGAGTGAGAGGAACACTGAAGCTTTCTTT
TRBV6-2/TRBV6-3	TRBD2	NA	TRBJ2-7	17	CASSYLGLAGGDYEQYF	TGTGCCAGCAGTTACCTTGGACTAGCGGGGGGAGACTACGAGCAGTACTTC
TRBV5-1	TRBD1	NA	TRBJ2-5	15	CASSSPGGIQETQYF	TGCGCCAGCAGCTCCCCAGGGGGAATACAAGAGACCCAGTACTTC
TRBV11-2	TRBD2	NA	TRBJ2-1	15	CASSPSGGTFNEQFF	TGTGCCAGCTCCCCTAGCGGGGGGACCTTCAATGAGCAGTTCTTC
TRBV3-1/TRBV3-2	NA	NA	TRBJ1-5	17	CASSQGPGAGGNQPQHF	TGTGCCAGCAGCCAAGGTCCAGGGGCCGGGGGCAATCAGCCCCAGCATTTT
TRBV28	TRBD1	NA	TRBJ1-1	16	CASIRGDRGPNTEAFF	TGTGCCAGCATCAGGGGGGACAGGGGACCTAACACTGAAGCTTTCTTT
TRBV19	TRBD1	once	TRBJ1-3	15	CASTRDRESGNTIYF	TGTGCCAGTACCAGGGACAGGGAATCTGGAAACACCATATATTTT
TRBV5-1	NA	NA	TRBJ1-1	15	CASTLTGGQSTEAFF	TGCGCCAGCACACTTACCGGAGGGCAGTCCACTGAAGCTTTCTTT
TRBV27	NA	NA	TRBJ2-1	15	CASSLRATPYNEQFF	TGTGCCAGCAGTTTAAGAGCGACCCCCTACAATGAGCAGTTCTTC
TRBV5-8	TRBD1	NA	TRBJ2-5	15	CASSAAITGGETQYF	TGTGCCAGCAGCGCCGCCATCACAGGGGGGGAGACCCAGTACTTC